A single sample gave rise to the 20 T cell receptor beta chains below, sequenced in a study of blood T cell repertoires in COVID-19. Sequenced by immunoSEQ multiplex PCR; TCRdb stores in-frame clones only, minus some. The sample holds about 97,000 clones, about nine tenths seen once. Sequencing was performed on peripheral blood. The source of these receptors is a man aged 55 to 70 with acute or convalescent COVID-19.

This clone has a handful of counts. The V call is TRBV10-1, the J call TRBJ1-1, with D perhaps matching TRBD1 (6 bases). The V gene's germline CDR1 is WNHNN and CDR2 SYGVQD (reference sequence). Trimming removed 6 bases at V and 1 base at J, with 9 bases between. The CDR3 is made up of 13 amino acids. In DNA, the CDR3 is TGCGCCAGCAGGGGGACAAAGAACACTGAAGCTTTCTTT. This encodes CASRGTKNTEAFF.

The CDR3 sequence is CASRRPLAGLNEQFF. The CDR3 DNA sequence: TGTGCCAGTAGACGCCCACTAGCGGGGCTCAATGAGCAGTTCTTC. The V call is TRBV19, the J call TRBJ2-1; TRBD2 agrees at 10 bases. With 6 bases clipped from V and 6 bases from J, the junction kept 8 bases outside the gene matches. The CDR3 extends over 15 amino acids. Germline CDR1 reads LNHDA; CDR2 reads SQIVND (reference sequence).

The J gene is TRBJ2-3, the V gene TRBV6-1; D call uncertain. V was pared by 6 bases and J by 8 bases, with 6 bases between. This CDR3 is 10 amino acids long. Germline CDR1 and CDR2: MNHNS and SASEGT. The CDR3 region has the DNA TGTGCCAGCAGCTCCGTTACGCAGTATTTT. It codes for CASSSVTQYF.

This chain connects TRBV2 to TRBJ1-2, with TRBD1 as a possible D gene (6 bases). Germline CDR1 is SNHLY and CDR2 is FYNNEI. V lost 0 bases to trimming and J lost 2 bases, with 22 bases between them. The CDR3 consists of 19 residues. The CDR3 region is CASSEALLPTGRKNYGYTF. The CDR3 region has the DNA TGTGCCAGCAGTGAAGCCCTCCTCCCGACAGGTCGAAAAAACTATGGCTACACCTTC.

This clone is a singleton in its sample. The genes are TRBV7-9 and TRBJ2-5, with D maybe TRBD1 (5 bases). Trimming removed 5 bases from V and 2 bases from J, with 12 bases in between. The CDR3 sequence is 14 residues long. CDR1 is SEHNR and CDR2 is FQNEAQ in the germline V gene (reference sequence). The CDR3 region is CASSTWTLQETQYF. CDR3 coding DNA: TGTGCCAGCAGCACTTGGACACTTCAAGAGACCCAGTACTTC.

The genes are TRBV4-1 and TRBJ1-6, with 9 bases that match TRBD1. Germline assignment: CDR1 MGHRA and CDR2 YSYEKL. V was pared by 2 bases and J by 6 bases, with 8 bases of the junction left unmatched. The CDR3 length is 17 residues. The CDR3 coding sequence is TGCGCCAGCAGCCAATCCCCGGGACAGGGAGGTAATTCACCCCTCCACTTT. This codes for CASSQSPGQGGNSPLHF.

The V and J genes are TRBV10-3 and TRBJ1-1, with 11 bases fitting TRBD1. The length of the CDR3 is 15 residues. With 0 bases clipped from V and 7 bases from J, the junction kept 4 bases outside the gene matches. The germline V gene has CDR1 ENHRY and CDR2 SYGVKD. Here the CDR3 reads CAISESDRGRGEAFF. In nucleotides, the CDR3 is TGTGCCATCAGTGAGTCGGACAGGGGGCGCGGTGAAGCTTTCTTT.

Comments on this clone: Other DNA sequences in this specimen translate into the identical CDR3. The rearrangement uses TRBV3-1 (or the pseudogene TRBV3-2) and TRBJ2-2; D not resolved. The germline gives CDR1 LGHDT, CDR2 YNNKEL (reference sequence). The CDR3 runs 15 residues. The V end was cut by 4 bases, the J end by 1 base, with 10 bases between. CDR3 in amino acids: CASSPSAGNTGELFF. The CDR3 DNA sequence: TGTGCCAGCAGCCCGTCGGCAGGGAACACCGGGGAGCTGTTTTTT.

V is TRBV5-1 and J is TRBJ2-2; D possibly corresponds to TRBD2 (6 bases). CDR3 length: 16 amino acids. The germline V and J ends were trimmed by 4 bases and 4 bases, with 17 bases remaining between them. Per the germline V gene, CDR1 is SGHRS and CDR2 is YFSETQ. CDR3 coding DNA: TGCGCCAGCAGCACTGTGGGGGGATCGCCCACCGGGGAGCTGTTTTTT. Amino acid sequence: CASSTVGGSPTGELFF.

The chain employs TRBV5-1 and TRBJ1-1, with no clear D. The CDR3 is 14 residues long. Germline-derived CDR1 and CDR2 are SGHRS and YFSETQ. V was shortened by 1 base and J by 1 base, with 8 bases between the two germline ends. In DNA form, the CDR3 reads TGCGCCAGCAGCTTGAATAGTGGGAACACTGAAGCTTTCTTT. Its translation: CASSLNSGNTEAFF.

V gene TRBV5-1 combines with J gene TRBJ1-1; the match to TRBD1 covers 8 bases. V trimming: 2 bases; J trimming: 1 base; junction bases outside the gene matches: 4. The germline V gene encodes CDR1 SGHRS and CDR2 YFSETQ. The CDR3 covers 15 residues. CDR3 region: CASSFRTGPNTEAFF. The CDR3 region has the DNA TGCGCCAGCAGCTTTCGGACAGGGCCGAACACTGAAGCTTTCTTT.

The chain employs TRBV9 and TRBJ2-5; 9 nucleotides align to TRBD2. Unmatched junction bases numbered 6, after V lost 0 bases and J lost 0 bases. Germline CDR1 SGDLS, CDR2 YYNGEE. This CDR3 comprises 17 residues. The CDR3 protein is CASSVEGAGGYQETQYF. DNA of the CDR3: TGTGCCAGCAGCGTAGAAGGTGCGGGGGGGTACCAAGAGACCCAGTACTTC.

This chain links TRBV6-5 with TRBJ1-6; D remains unclear. Germline loops: CDR1 MNHEY, CDR2 SVGAGI. The CDR3 is 15 amino acids. Trimming removed 4 bases from V and 2 bases from J, with 9 bases in between. CDR3: CASSSDEAYNSPLHF. For the CDR3, the DNA is TGTGCCAGCAGTTCCGATGAGGCCTATAATTCACCCCTCCACTTT.

This chain joins TRBV19 and TRBJ1-2, with 9 bases identical to TRBD1. Germline trimming cut 3 bases from V and 5 bases from J; bases unmatched to any gene: 4. The germline V gene has CDR1 LNHDA and CDR2 SQIVND (reference sequence). This CDR3 spans 14 amino acids. CDR3 loop: CASSIGTGLYGYTF. The CDR3 nucleotides are TGTGCCAGTAGTATCGGGACAGGGCTGTATGGCTACACCTTC. Full variable domain (missing parts from reference TRBV19 and TRBJ1-2): DGGITQSPKYLFRKEGQNVTLSCEQNLNHDAMYWYRQDPGQGLRLIYYSQIVNDFQKGDIAEGYSVSREKKESFPLTVTSAQKNPTAFYLCASSIGTGLYGYTFGSGTRLTVV.

The rearrangement joins TRBV7-2 to TRBJ1-6; D not certain. V gave up 5 bases and J gave up 8 bases, with 7 bases separating them. The CDR3 covers 12 residues. From germline, CDR1 is SGHTA and CDR2 FQGNSA. The CDR3, as DNA: TGTGCCAGCAGCGCCACTTATTCACCCCTCCACTTT. This encodes CASSATYSPLHF.

This chain links TRBV7-2 with TRBJ1-6, with 7 bases fitting TRBD1. In germline, CDR1 is SGHTA, CDR2 FQGNSA. The CDR3 runs 13 residues. V lost 10 bases and J lost 12; bases outside the gene matches: 12. The DNA of the CDR3 is TGTGCCAATCCAGGGGGTCAGGCGCAACCCCTCCACTTT. It translates to CANPGGQAQPLHF.

This clone appeared a single time. The chain joins TRBV3-1 (or the pseudogene TRBV3-2) to TRBJ1-2; D not certain. Germline CDR1 is LGHDT and CDR2 is YNNKEL (reference sequence). The CDR3 runs to 14 residues. Trimming removed 0 bases from V and 7 bases from J, with 12 bases in between. The CDR3 loop reads CASSQDRREGGYTF. DNA of the CDR3: TGTGCCAGCAGCCAAGATCGGCGGGAAGGTGGCTACACCTTC.

The rearrangement joins TRBV29-1 to TRBJ1-2, with D possibly matching TRBD1 (6 bases). This CDR3 comprises 13 residues. Germline V gene lookup returns CDR1 SQVTM and CDR2 ANQGSEA. With 7 bases removed from V and 7 bases from J, the gap between germline ends came to 19 bases. CDR3 coding DNA: TGCAGCGCTGCCCGGGACATAGAGGTTGGCTACACCTTC. Its protein is CSAARDIEVGYTF.

This clone was observed a single time. This chain joins TRBV9 and TRBJ2-5; possible D gene TRBD2, 5 bases. Germline values: CDR1 SGDLS, CDR2 YYNGEE. V dropped 0 bases and J dropped 4 bases, with 13 bases sitting between them. There are 15 residues in the CDR3. As DNA, the CDR3 is TGTGCCAGCAGCGTAGGGTCAGGAGGCGGAGAGACCCAGTACTTC. It specifies CASSVGSGGGETQYF.

This clone is a singleton in its sample. The chain couples TRBV25-1 to TRBJ1-2; no clear D. Germline values: CDR1 MGHDK, CDR2 SYGVNS. V was shortened by 4 bases and J by 3 bases, with 9 bases between the two germline ends. This CDR3 region has 13 residues. DNA for the CDR3: TGTGCCAGCAGTGCCCGGGAGGACTATGGCTACACCTTC. Its translation: CASSAREDYGYTF.